Below, 6 T cell receptor beta chains from the same sample are listed, as sequenced in a study of blood T cell repertoires in COVID-19. Here immunoSEQ multiplex PCR was the method, and the copy in TCRdb shows in-frame clones only, minus some. In the table there are about 500,000 clones, nearly 90% of which are singletons. What was sequenced was peripheral blood. Receptors were obtained from a man between 18 and 29 years old with COVID-19, enrolled during active disease.

The chain joins TRBV19 to TRBJ2-3; TRBD1 matches at 10 bases. Trimming at V came to 7 bases and at J to 3 bases, leaving 7 bases not matched to a gene. The germline CDR1 and CDR2 sequences are LNHDA and SQIVND (reference sequence). This CDR3 comprises 15 residues. CDR3 loop: CASNGGQGGTDTQYF. CDR3 DNA sequence: TGTGCCAGTAATGGCGGACAGGGGGGGACAGATACGCAGTATTTT. The complete variable domain, with remaining parts taken from reference TRBV19 and TRBJ2-3, reads DGGITQSPKYLFRKEGQNVTLSCEQNLNHDAMYWYRQDPGQGLRLIYYSQIVNDFQKGDIAEGYSVSREKKESFPLTVTSAQKNPTAFYLCASNGGQGGTDTQYFGPGTRLTVL.

The chain couples TRBV5-1 to TRBJ1-1; the D gene is possibly TRBD1 (5 bases). The CDR3 extends over 17 amino acids. Germline loops: CDR1 SGHRS, CDR2 YFSETQ. Trimming cost V 2 bases and J 4 bases, with 21 bases left between them. The CDR3 DNA follows: TGCGCCAGCAGCTTATCGCGGGGGATTACCTTGGGCACTGAAGCTTTCTTT. Residues: CASSLSRGITLGTEAFF.

The chain has TRBV14 and TRBJ1-2; the D gene is possibly TRBD1 (6 bases). This CDR3 contains 13 residues. Germline values: CDR1 SGHDN, CDR2 FVKESK. V gave up 2 bases and J gave up 6 bases, with 10 bases separating them. CDR3 residues: CASSQQGIHGYTF. The CDR3 DNA sequence: TGTGCCAGCAGCCAACAGGGGATCCATGGCTACACCTTC.

The genes are TRBV5-1 and TRBJ1-1; tentatively, D is TRBD1 (5 bases). Trimming left V 2 bases short and J 4 bases short, with 9 bases between. Germline V CDR1 and CDR2: SGHRS, YFSETQ. CDR3 length: 13 residues. The CDR3 nucleotides are TGCGCCAGCAGCTTACCTGGGGCCACTGAAGCTTTCTTT. Protein sequence: CASSLPGATEAFF. Variable domain in full (rest from reference TRBV5-1 and TRBJ1-1): KAGVTQTPRYLIKTRGQQVTLSCSPISGHRSVSWYQQTPGQGLQFLFEYFSETQRNKGNFPGRFSGRQFSNSRSEMNVSTLELGDSALYLCASSLPGATEAFFGQGTRLTVV.

This clone was seen a handful of times. The rearrangement uses TRBV11-2 and TRBJ2-1; a weak D match, TRBD1 (5 bases). Trimming took off 0 bases at V and 7 bases at J, with 7 bases between the two ends. This CDR3 is built from 13 residues. CDR1 is SGHAT, CDR2 FQNNGV, per germline. The CDR3: CASSLDRVNEQFF. DNA for the CDR3: TGTGCCAGCAGCTTAGACAGGGTGAATGAGCAGTTCTTC.

V and J are TRBV6-5 and TRBJ1-2; D possibly corresponds to TRBD1 (5 bases). In germline, CDR1 is MNHEY, CDR2 SVGAGI. CDR3 length equals 13 residues. V was clipped by 2 bases and J by 6 bases, with 10 bases between them. The CDR3 sequence is CASSYRQGDGYTF. DNA for the CDR3: TGTGCCAGCAGTTACCGCCAGGGCGATGGCTACACCTTC.